The 31 T cell receptor beta chains given below trace back to one sample, sequenced in a study of T cell repertoires in cytomegalovirus infection. TCRdb re-analysed the reads in MiXCR, keeping a single row per CDR3 protein. The sample records fewer than 350,000 distinct CDR3 sequences, roughly 15% being singletons. Sequencing input: PBMCs. The receptors come from a human donor in good health (CMV status not recorded). Some clones in this sample may be carry-over from other donors' samples.

This chain links TRBV4-3 with TRBJ2-3; possible D gene TRBD2, 6 bases. Trimming stripped 0 bases from V and 0 bases from J, with 13 bases between. CDR1 LGHNA and CDR2 YSLEER come from the germline V gene. The CDR3 is 17 residues long. CDR3 sequence: CASSQEGRGVSTDTQYF. CDR3 DNA: TGCGCCAGCAGCCAAGAAGGGCGCGGGGTTAGCACAGATACGCAGTATTTT.

This CDR3 is CASSLTDSNYGYTF. The DNA for the CDR3 is TGTGCCAGCTCACTAACGGACTCTAACTATGGCTACACCTTC. The J gene is TRBJ1-2, the V gene TRBV18; unclear D gene. Between the trimmed V and J ends, which lost 4 bases and 0 bases, there was a span of 9 bases. CDR3 length: 14 amino acids. Germline V gene data show CDR1 as KGHSH and CDR2 as LQKENI.

This clonotype was counted a few times. This rearrangement joins TRBV12-3 or TRBV12-4 to TRBJ1-5; possible D gene TRBD1, 5 bases. The CDR3 extends over 16 amino acids. Trimming stripped 6 bases from V and 7 bases from J, with 22 bases between. The CDR3 is CASSNLGTGAGQPQHF. In nucleotides, the CDR3 is TGTGCCAGCAGCAACCTCGGGACGGGCGCGGGACAGCCCCAGCATTTT.

This clonotype was detected ten times or more. The V gene is TRBV19, the J gene TRBJ2-2; the D gene is possibly TRBD2 (5 bases). Deletions cut 1 base from V and 5 bases from J, with 14 bases between. CDR3 size: 16 residues. Per germline, CDR1 LNHDA and CDR2 SQIVND (reference sequence). CDR3 in amino acids: CASSIVEGGRTGELFF. CDR3 sequence (DNA): TGTGCCAGTAGTATAGTTGAGGGCGGCAGGACCGGGGAGCTGTTTTTT.

This chain uses TRBV6-2 or TRBV6-3 with TRBJ2-5; TRBD1 is a possible D gene (6 bases). CDR3 length equals 14 residues. CDR1 and CDR2 (germline): MNHEY, SVGEGT. Trimming pared 7 bases from V and 5 bases from J, leaving 17 bases between. CDR3 region: CASIPGVTGETQYF. Here the CDR3 DNA reads TGTGCCAGCATTCCAGGGGTTACTGGGGAGACCCAGTACTTC.

This clonotype has ten or more counts. The CDR3, as DNA: TGTGCCAGCAGCTTACCCCCCCAGGGTTTGGGCACAGATACGCAGTATTTT. Translation: CASSLPPQGLGTDTQYF. J is TRBJ2-3 and V is TRBV7-2; D may be TRBD1 (5 bases). This CDR3 region has 17 residues. The germline V gene has CDR1 SGHTA and CDR2 FQGNSA. V was trimmed by 2 bases and J by 1 base, leaving 16 bases between them.

Points on this clonotype: At one end, the junction sequence differs from germline, possibly due to a read error. The rearrangement uses TRBV7-6 and TRBJ2-3, with 7 bases matching TRBD2. The CDR3 has 16 residues. Germline assignment: CDR1 SGHVS and CDR2 FNYEAQ. The CDR3 region is CACSSGGLYLTDTQYF. Here the CDR3 DNA reads TGTGCCTGCAGCTCGGGAGGACTCTACCTCACAGATACGCAGTATTTT.

Only a few counts were recorded for this clonotype. The chain employs TRBV27 and TRBJ2-1; TRBD1 might be the D (5 bases). The CDR3 runs to 15 residues. In germline, CDR1 is MNHEY, CDR2 SMNVEV (reference sequence). The V gene lost 1 base and the J gene lost 3 bases, with 10 bases spanning the gap. The CDR3 sequence: CASSLFQGGYNEQFF. DNA for the CDR3: TGTGCCAGCAGTTTATTCCAGGGTGGCTACAATGAGCAGTTCTTC.

This clonotype has a handful of counts. The genes are TRBV27 and TRBJ2-5; D unresolved. The CDR3 sequence is 14 residues long. Looked up from germline, CDR1 is MNHEY and CDR2 is SMNVEV (reference sequence). V lost 5 bases and J 0 bases, leaving 10 bases between the germline ends. CDR3 amino acids: CASSPSVYQETQYF. The CDR3 bases are TGTGCCAGCAGTCCCAGTGTGTACCAAGAGACCCAGTACTTC.

This chain links TRBV5-5 with TRBJ2-5; maybe TRBD1 (5 bases). This CDR3 has 13 amino acids. Trimming cost V 4 bases and J 7 bases, with 14 bases left between them. The V gene's germline CDR1 is SGHKS and CDR2 YYEKEE (reference sequence). The CDR3 nucleotides are TGTGCCAGCAGCCAACGACCGCAGGGGACCCAGTACTTC. Protein product: CASSQRPQGTQYF.

This clonotype has a handful of counts. V is TRBV2 and J is TRBJ2-5, with 9 bases aligning to TRBD1. From germline, CDR1 is SNHLY and CDR2 FYNNEI. This CDR3 is 16 amino acids long. V was clipped by 5 bases and J by 5 bases; unmatched bases: 12. The CDR3 here is CASSNRGLLYQETQYF. The CDR3 nucleotides are TGTGCCAGCAGTAACAGGGGGCTCTTGTATCAGGAGACCCAGTACTTC. Looking up the rest from reference TRBV2 and TRBJ2-5 gives the full variable domain: EPEVTQTPSHQVTQMGQEVILRCVPISNHLYFYWYRQILGQKVEFLVSFYNNEISEKSEIFDDQFSVERPDGSNFTLKIRSTKLEDSAMYFCASSNRGLLYQETQYFGPGTRLLVL.

The gene calls are TRBV6-5 and TRBJ2-7, with D maybe TRBD1 (6 bases). Germline values: CDR1 MNHEY, CDR2 SVGAGI. Trimming cost V 6 bases and J 3 bases, with 12 bases left between them. The CDR3 is 13 amino acids. CDR3 sequence: CASRTTGFYEQYF. The CDR3 coding sequence is TGTGCCAGCAGGACAACAGGGTTCTACGAGCAGTACTTC.

This clonotype showed up many times. The chain couples TRBV7-2 to TRBJ2-5; D is possibly TRBD2 (7 bases). CDR3 length: 17 amino acids. Trimming took 5 bases from V and 6 from J, leaving 25 bases between them. CDR1 and CDR2 from the germline V gene are SGHTA and FQGNSA. CDR3 sequence: CASSLNGGASESKTQYF. For the CDR3, the DNA is TGTGCCAGCAGCCTAAATGGGGGGGCCAGCGAATCGAAGACCCAGTACTTC.

Only a few counts were recorded for this clonotype. The V gene is TRBV28, the J gene TRBJ1-2; D call uncertain. Germline V gives CDR1 MDHEN, CDR2 SYDVKM. The germline V and J ends were trimmed by 2 bases and 5 bases, with 21 bases remaining between them. This CDR3 region has 17 residues. The CDR3, as DNA: TGTGCCAGCAGTTTAATCGGCGGACGGGAACAAATTTATGGCTACACCTTC. Its protein product is CASSLIGGREQIYGYTF.

The chain recombines TRBV28 with TRBJ2-1; 10 bases agree with TRBD2. Germline CDR1 reads MDHEN; CDR2 reads SYDVKM. The CDR3 extends over 15 amino acids. Losses at the gene ends were 2 bases for V and 9 bases for J; bases not matched to a gene: 7. The CDR3 DNA reads as TGTGCCAGCAGTTTAGGGGCTAGCGGGGGCGCTGAGCAGTTCTTC. It translates to CASSLGASGGAEQFF.

This clonotype was counted at least ten times. The chain joins TRBV7-2 to TRBJ2-5; D is unclear. Trimming removed 5 bases from V and 5 bases from J, with 12 bases in between. The length of the CDR3 is 13 residues. From germline, CDR1 is SGHTA and CDR2 FQGNSA. The CDR3 is CASSISPLETQYF. The CDR3 DNA sequence: TGTGCCAGCAGCATATCCCCCCTCGAGACCCAGTACTTC.

This clonotype was detected many times. J is TRBJ1-2 and V is TRBV6-1; 11 positions agree with TRBD1. The CDR3 covers 14 residues. Germline CDR1 reads MNHNS; CDR2 reads SASEGT. With 6 bases clipped from V and 8 bases from J, the junction kept 8 bases outside the gene matches. The CDR3 region has the DNA TGTGCCAGCAGACGGACAGGGGGCGCAGAGGGCTACACCTTC. This encodes CASRRTGGAEGYTF.

V is TRBV28 and J is TRBJ1-5; maybe TRBD1 (6 bases). Looked up from germline, CDR1 is MDHEN and CDR2 is SYDVKM. Trimming cost V 2 bases and J 5 bases, with 13 bases left between them. CDR3 length equals 15 residues. The CDR3 bases are TGTGCCAGCAGTTTAACCTGGACAGCGTATCAGCCCCAGCATTTT. Its protein product is CASSLTWTAYQPQHF.

This clonotype showed up just a few times. V is TRBV5-1 and J is TRBJ2-5, with D tentatively TRBD1 (5 bases). CDR3 length: 12 residues. CDR1 and CDR2 from the germline V gene are SGHRS and YFSETQ. V gave up 4 bases and J gave up 8 bases, with 12 bases separating them. CDR3: CASSALQGTQYF. CDR3 DNA: TGCGCCAGCAGCGCCCTCCAGGGCACCCAGTACTTC.

This clonotype was seen repeatedly, ten times or more. The chain carries TRBV4-3 and TRBJ2-1; D gene unclear. CDR3 length equals 15 residues. The V gene lost 0 bases and the J gene lost 4 bases, with 10 bases spanning the gap. Per the germline V gene, CDR1 is LGHNA and CDR2 is YSLEER. CDR3 coding DNA: TGCGCCAGCAGCCAAGAATATGGACCGTACAATGAGCAGTTCTTC. It yields the protein CASSQEYGPYNEQFF.

This clonotype was seen a few times. J is TRBJ1-5 and V is TRBV7-9; a possible D gene is TRBD1 (5 bases). Germline values: CDR1 SEHNR, CDR2 FQNEAQ (reference sequence). The CDR3 sequence is 21 residues long. The ends were cut back, 5 bases at V and 0 bases at J, with 29 bases in the middle. The CDR3 sequence is CASSLSTGEREFSTSNQPQHF. The CDR3 DNA reads TGTGCCAGCAGCCTTTCGACGGGGGAAAGGGAGTTCTCAACTAGCAATCAGCCCCAGCATTTT.

The chain couples TRBV6-5 to TRBJ2-5, with TRBD1 as a possible D gene (5 bases). Germline assignment: CDR1 MNHEY and CDR2 SVGAGI. V lost 2 bases to trimming and J lost 5 bases, with 12 bases between them. The CDR3 contains 14 residues. The CDR3 is CASSYQGAWETQYF. Written as DNA, the CDR3 is TGTGCCAGCAGTTACCAGGGCGCGTGGGAGACCCAGTACTTC.

This clonotype was counted ten times or more. The V call is TRBV6-2 or TRBV6-3, the J call TRBJ1-1; TRBD1 is a possible D gene (6 bases). Germline values: CDR1 MNHEY, CDR2 SVGEGT. The CDR3 spans 14 residues. The ends were cut back, 8 bases at V and 0 bases at J, with 13 bases in the middle. The CDR3, as DNA: TGTGCCAGCCACGGACAGCCTATGAACACTGAAGCTTTCTTT. Its protein is CASHGQPMNTEAFF.

This clonotype was seen a handful of times. This rearrangement joins TRBV24-1 to TRBJ2-5; D is uncertain. Germline values: CDR1 KGHDR, CDR2 SFDVKD. The CDR3 is made up of 16 amino acids. Trimming cost V 5 bases and J 4 bases, with 19 bases left between them. Here the CDR3 reads CATSAPDNHLTETQYF. CDR3 coding DNA: TGTGCCACCAGTGCCCCTGACAACCACCTGACAGAGACCCAGTACTTC.

This clonotype was detected only a few times. The chain links TRBV28 to TRBJ2-5, with 7 bases that match TRBD2. V trimming: 5 bases; J trimming: 5 bases; junction bases outside the gene matches: 11. The CDR3 has 15 amino acids. Germline V gene lookup returns CDR1 MDHEN and CDR2 SYDVKM. The CDR3 loop is CASSPIWGGTETQYF. As DNA, the CDR3 is TGTGCCAGCAGTCCTATCTGGGGGGGGACGGAGACCCAGTACTTC.

The V and J genes are TRBV20-1 and TRBJ2-1, with 7 nucleotides matching TRBD2. CDR1 is DFQATT, CDR2 SNEGSKA, per germline (reference sequence). There are 15 residues in the CDR3. Trimming took 6 bases from V and 3 from J; bases not matched to a gene: 11. The CDR3 region has the DNA TGCAGTGCCCAGACTGGCGGGGGAGTCTACAATGAGCAGTTCTTC. Its translation: CSAQTGGGVYNEQFF.

This chain links TRBV3-1 with TRBJ1-2, with unresolved D. This CDR3 spans 15 amino acids. CDR1 and CDR2 (germline): LGHDT, YNNKEL (reference sequence). The V and J ends lost 0 bases and 2 bases respectively, with 10 bases between them. CDR3 region: CASSQDAASNYGYTF. For the CDR3, the DNA is TGTGCCAGCAGCCAAGATGCCGCCTCGAACTATGGCTACACCTTC.

The chain couples TRBV5-4 to TRBJ2-5, with 11 bases fitting TRBD2. J lost 1 base, V lost 5 bases, and 4 bases had no gene match. Germline lookup yields CDR1 SGHNT and CDR2 YYREEE (reference sequence). CDR3 length: 15 amino acids. CDR3: CASSGTSGPQETQYF. In nucleotides, the CDR3 is TGTGCCAGCAGTGGGACTAGCGGACCCCAAGAGACCCAGTACTTC.

This clonotype was counted a few times. The chain joins TRBV6-5 to TRBJ1-1; D gene ambiguous. V was clipped by 0 bases and J by 3 bases, with 2 bases between them. Germline assignment: CDR1 MNHEY and CDR2 SVGAGI. The CDR3 consists of 12 residues. CDR3 DNA: TGTGCCAGCAGTTACTCCGACACTGAAGCTTTCTTT. It specifies CASSYSDTEAFF.

This chain joins TRBV2 and TRBJ1-2, with unresolved D. The CDR3 is made up of 17 amino acids. Per the germline V gene, CDR1 is SNHLY and CDR2 is FYNNEI. Trimming pared 3 bases from V and 6 bases from J, leaving 23 bases between. The CDR3 nucleotides are TGTGCCAGCAGTGATTCGGAGGGCCCGGAGGGTATTAATGGCTACACCTTC. This encodes CASSDSEGPEGINGYTF.

This clonotype was counted at least ten times. J is TRBJ1-5 and V is TRBV7-2, with D unclear. This CDR3 is built from 14 residues. V was clipped by 0 bases and J by 0 bases, with 3 bases between them. Germline loops: CDR1 SGHTA, CDR2 FQGNSA. The CDR3 DNA reads TGTGCCAGCAGCTTAGCGGATAGCAATCAGCCCCAGCATTTT. This codes for CASSLADSNQPQHF.